This T cell receptor (beta chain) was identified in a study of blood T cell repertoires in COVID-19 (dated by TCRdb to the early 2020s). As for the study more broadly: Collaborator samples came from the United States, Italy and Spain and covered acute and convalescent phases of COVID-19. The material from the prospective study consisted of cDNA or gDNA derived from T cells, B-cell-depleted T cells, or PBMCs. Subjects who had been exposed to COVID-19, were actively infected with it, or had recovered from it provided the deeply sampled blood TCRbeta repertoires that made up the dataset. The repertoires were made available in a free public database intended to serve as a resource for research on the immune response to SARS-CoV-2. Samples were obtained from the ongoing ImmuneRACE study (first 160 participants) and from approximately 1,200 subjects provided by 6 global collaborators. Sample metadata almost always included a de-identified subject ID, COVID-19 status, age in years and sex. Where available, HLA class I and class II types were obtained from metadata supplied by the sample provider rather than from assay-based typing.

The CDR3 spans 13 residues, from the cysteine through the phenylalanine. Kept here is only the CDR3 DNA, which spans 39 bases and is read in frame from base 1. V drops 6 bases and J drops 0 bases, leaving 6 bases in between. The germline V gene provides CDR1 MNHNS and CDR2 SASEGT. The collaborating institutions used their own protocols to collect whole blood in K2EDTA tubes. For TCRbeta analysis, collaborator samples were shipped as frozen whole blood, as isolated PBMCs, or as DNA extracted from either sample type. This clone has only a few counts. Its antigen target is currently unknown. No qualities accompany the bases; no much larger clone lies one base away. Study-wide conclusions, independent of this receptor: The quantity of clinical and demographic metadata differed by source and by participant and was supplied without curation.

TCRbeta CDR3 regions were amplified from genomic DNA using the immunoSEQ Assay, a bias-controlled multiplex PCR. In the source study's methods: The number of nucleated cells in each sample was estimated from the amplification of reference gene primers within the assay. To quantify the absolute abundance of each unique TCRbeta CDR3 rearrangement, sequence reads were collapsed and filtered. For each sample, productive Simpson clonality was calculated by taking the square root of Simpson's diversity index across productive rearrangements. TCRdb obtained this table from immuneACCESS and retained in-frame rearrangements with V and J assigned. These tables miss some clones; where compared with another copy, unresolved V genes account for less than half of the shortfall, and the remainder is unexplained. The D gene and trimming were derived from the DNA, and the V and J assignments and clone size from that table. The sample yields some 340,000 clones; 85% were counted once. The top ten clonotypes cover more than 3% of the sample.

The sequence was obtained from a young woman with acute or convalescent COVID-19. Sequences were obtained from peripheral blood. In this chain, TRBV6-1 is recombined with TRBJ1-5, with the identity of the D gene unclear. CDR3 protein: CASRRDSNQPQHF. The nucleotide sequence reads as follows: TGTGCCAGCAGACGAGATAGCAATCAGCCCCAGCATTTT.